The rows below give T cell receptor beta chains drawn from one sample of a study of T cell clones after liver transplantation. Repertoires were generated with immunoSEQ multiplex PCR, while TCRdb's copy carries only in-frame clones and drops some. The table lists more than 7,000 clones, about 75% of them singletons. The material sequenced was CD8+ T cells from blood, taken before liver transplant. These receptors were collected from a human donor who received a liver transplant. Each CDR3 is given with its conserved first and last residue. The D gene is left open where the match is weak. Some rows have no size entry. The others give once, few or many, or a class for an expanded clone.

V gene: TRBV27; J gene: TRBJ2-5; D gene: TRBD2; clone size: NA; CDR3 protein: CASTTRRGGETQYF; CDR3 DNA: TGTGCCAGCACCACGCGGCGGGGGGGAGAGACCCAGTACTTC
V gene: TRBV9; J gene: TRBJ2-5; D gene: TRBD2; clone size: NA; CDR3 protein: CASSVVVEGSGGDQETQYF; CDR3 DNA: TGTGCCAGCAGCGTAGTCGTCGAGGGGTCGGGAGGAGACCAAGAGACCCAGTACTTC
V gene: TRBV7-6; J gene: TRBJ2-1; D gene: TRBD2; clone size: NA; CDR3 protein: CASSRYSGSVDNEQFF; CDR3 DNA: TGTGCCAGCAGCCGGTATAGCGGGAGCGTAGACAATGAGCAGTTCTTC
V gene: TRBV19; J gene: TRBJ1-5; D gene: NA; clone size: NA; CDR3 protein: CASSIDHGRADNQPQHF; CDR3 DNA: TGTGCCAGTAGTATAGATCACGGCAGGGCCGACAATCAGCCCCAGCATTTT
V gene: TRBV27; J gene: TRBJ2-1; D gene: TRBD2; clone size: NA; CDR3 protein: CASSWTSGYNEQFF; CDR3 DNA: TGTGCCAGCAGTTGGACTAGCGGCTACAATGAGCAGTTCTTC
V gene: TRBV29-1; J gene: TRBJ1-4; D gene: NA; clone size: NA; CDR3 protein: CSVSRANEKLFF; CDR3 DNA: TGCAGCGTTTCCAGGGCTAATGAAAAACTGTTTTTT
V gene: TRBV29-1; J gene: TRBJ2-5; D gene: TRBD1; clone size: few; CDR3 protein: CSARTGLQETQYF; CDR3 DNA: TGCAGCGCCAGGACAGGGCTCCAAGAGACCCAGTACTTC
V gene: TRBV27; J gene: TRBJ2-1; D gene: NA; clone size: NA; CDR3 protein: CASTGQLSYNEQFF; CDR3 DNA: TGTGCCAGCACCGGACAACTCTCCTACAATGAGCAGTTCTTC
V gene: TRBV7-7; J gene: TRBJ2-1; D gene: NA; clone size: NA; CDR3 protein: CASSLRDSPGNEQFF; CDR3 DNA: TGTGCCAGCAGCTTAAGGGACTCACCTGGGAATGAGCAGTTCTTC
V gene: TRBV28; J gene: TRBJ2-1; D gene: TRBD2; clone size: medium-sized; CDR3 protein: CASSLNPSGSFGLGDEQFF; CDR3 DNA: TGTGCCAGCAGCCTGAACCCTAGCGGGAGTTTCGGATTAGGGGATGAGCAGTTCTTC
V gene: TRBV10-3; J gene: TRBJ2-7; D gene: NA; clone size: NA; CDR3 protein: CAISVDGTDAYEQYF; CDR3 DNA: TGTGCCATCAGTGTAGACGGGACGGACGCCTACGAGCAGTACTTC
V gene: TRBV6-4; J gene: TRBJ2-3; D gene: NA; clone size: NA; CDR3 protein: CASSDGLGGTDTQYF; CDR3 DNA: TGTGCCAGCAGTGACGGGCTGGGCGGTACAGATACGCAGTATTTT
V gene: TRBV7-9; J gene: TRBJ2-5; D gene: TRBD1; clone size: NA; CDR3 protein: CATQAQGQETQYF; CDR3 DNA: TGTGCCACCCAAGCACAGGGGCAAGAGACCCAGTACTTC
V gene: TRBV6-1; J gene: TRBJ2-7; D gene: NA; clone size: NA; CDR3 protein: CASAGQRLEQYF; CDR3 DNA: TGTGCCAGCGCCGGACAGCGTCTCGAGCAGTACTTC
V gene: TRBV6-1; J gene: TRBJ1-5; D gene: NA; clone size: NA; CDR3 protein: CASKVGNQPQHF; CDR3 DNA: TGTGCCAGCAAAGTGGGGAATCAGCCCCAGCATTTT
V gene: TRBV12-5; J gene: TRBJ1-2; D gene: NA; clone size: once; CDR3 protein: CASGLETGYYGYTF; CDR3 DNA: TGTGCTAGTGGTTTAGAAACAGGGTACTATGGCTACACCTTC
V gene: TRBV19; J gene: TRBJ2-1; D gene: TRBD1; clone size: once; CDR3 protein: CASRGTATSSYNEQFF; CDR3 DNA: TGTGCCAGTAGAGGGACAGCGACGAGCTCCTACAATGAGCAGTTCTTC
V gene: TRBV18; J gene: TRBJ2-3; D gene: NA; clone size: once; CDR3 protein: CASSSTPTGRTDTQYF; CDR3 DNA: TGTGCCAGCTCATCGACGCCGACAGGGAGGACAGATACGCAGTATTTT
V gene: TRBV6-5; J gene: TRBJ2-2; D gene: NA; clone size: NA; CDR3 protein: CASSYGEAGELFF; CDR3 DNA: TGTGCCAGCAGTTACGGGGAGGCCGGGGAGCTGTTTTTT
V gene: TRBV27; J gene: TRBJ1-5; D gene: NA; clone size: NA; CDR3 protein: CASSPLQGPNQPQHF; CDR3 DNA: TGTGCCAGCAGTCCACTACAGGGACCTAATCAGCCCCAGCATTTT
V gene: TRBV2; J gene: TRBJ2-7; D gene: TRBD1; clone size: NA; CDR3 protein: CASTTGTGGSYEQYF; CDR3 DNA: TGTGCCAGCACCACCGGGACAGGGGGCTCCTACGAGCAGTACTTC
V gene: TRBV18; J gene: TRBJ2-2; D gene: TRBD1; clone size: NA; CDR3 protein: CASSPINRGTGELFF; CDR3 DNA: TGTGCCAGCTCACCAATCAACAGGGGCACCGGGGAGCTGTTTTTT
V gene: TRBV27; J gene: TRBJ2-2; D gene: TRBD1; clone size: NA; CDR3 protein: CASSSGMDRTAGELFF; CDR3 DNA: TGTGCCAGCAGTTCAGGCATGGACAGGACGGCCGGGGAGCTGTTTTTT
V gene: TRBV19; J gene: TRBJ2-3; D gene: NA; clone size: medium-sized; CDR3 protein: CASSIGWDTQYF; CDR3 DNA: TGTGCCAGTAGTATAGGCTGGGATACGCAGTATTTT
V gene: TRBV4-2; J gene: TRBJ2-7; D gene: NA; clone size: NA; CDR3 protein: CASSQDRAGALYEQYF; CDR3 DNA: TGTGCCAGCAGCCAAGATCGAGCCGGGGCCCTTTACGAGCAGTACTTC
V gene: TRBV27; J gene: TRBJ2-1; D gene: NA; clone size: NA; CDR3 protein: CASSLIRGFLNEQFF; CDR3 DNA: TGTGCCAGCAGTTTAATAAGGGGGTTTCTCAATGAGCAGTTCTTC
V gene: TRBV28; J gene: TRBJ2-1; D gene: TRBD2; clone size: once; CDR3 protein: CASSSTSGRAYEQFF; CDR3 DNA: TGTGCCAGCAGTTCAACTAGCGGGAGGGCCTATGAGCAGTTCTTC
V gene: TRBV20-1; J gene: TRBJ2-2; D gene: NA; clone size: NA; CDR3 protein: CSAWMSGELFF; CDR3 DNA: TGCAGTGCTTGGATGTCCGGGGAGCTGTTTTTT
V gene: TRBV30; J gene: TRBJ2-7; D gene: NA; clone size: NA; CDR3 protein: CAWQHWPYEQYF; CDR3 DNA: TGTGCCTGGCAGCATTGGCCCTACGAGCAGTACTTC
V gene: TRBV29-1; J gene: TRBJ1-3; D gene: NA; clone size: NA; CDR3 protein: CSVDDWGLSGNTIYF; CDR3 DNA: TGCAGCGTTGATGATTGGGGGCTCTCTGGAAACACCATATATTTT
V gene: TRBV7-6; J gene: TRBJ2-7; D gene: TRBD2; clone size: NA; CDR3 protein: CASSDRGGLEQYF; CDR3 DNA: TGTGCCAGCAGCGATCGGGGAGGGCTCGAGCAGTACTTC
V gene: TRBV19; J gene: TRBJ2-2; D gene: NA; clone size: once; CDR3 protein: CASSIATNTGELFF; CDR3 DNA: TGTGCCAGTAGTATCGCCACTAACACCGGGGAGCTGTTTTTT
V gene: TRBV9; J gene: TRBJ1-2; D gene: NA; clone size: NA; CDR3 protein: CASSVGSSLLNYGYTF; CDR3 DNA: TGTGCCAGCAGCGTAGGTTCCTCGCTTCTTAACTATGGCTACACCTTC
V gene: TRBV29-1; J gene: TRBJ2-2; D gene: NA; clone size: NA; CDR3 protein: CSGEAFGELFF; CDR3 DNA: TGCAGCGGGGAGGCATTCGGGGAGCTGTTTTTT
V gene: TRBV4-1; J gene: TRBJ1-1; D gene: NA; clone size: few; CDR3 protein: CASSQEIGTTEAFF; CDR3 DNA: TGCGCCAGCAGCCAAGAGATAGGAACGACTGAAGCTTTCTTT
V gene: TRBV19; J gene: TRBJ1-1; D gene: NA; clone size: NA; CDR3 protein: CASSIPTRGLNTEAFF; CDR3 DNA: TGTGCCAGTAGTATACCGACAAGAGGGTTGAACACTGAAGCTTTCTTT
V gene: TRBV27; J gene: TRBJ1-4; D gene: NA; clone size: NA; CDR3 protein: CASKFASSSTNEKLFF; CDR3 DNA: TGTGCCAGCAAGTTCGCCTCCAGCTCAACTAATGAAAAACTGTTTTTT
V gene: TRBV28; J gene: TRBJ2-7; D gene: NA; clone size: NA; CDR3 protein: CASSFPPYEQYF; CDR3 DNA: TGTGCCAGCAGTTTCCCCCCTTACGAGCAGTACTTC
V gene: TRBV7-9; J gene: TRBJ2-4; D gene: TRBD2; clone size: NA; CDR3 protein: CASSHTLAEKNIQYF; CDR3 DNA: TGTGCCAGCAGCCACACACTAGCGGAAAAAAACATTCAGTACTTC
V gene: TRBV9; J gene: TRBJ1-1; D gene: NA; clone size: NA; CDR3 protein: CASSVGDVTMNTEAFF; CDR3 DNA: TGTGCCAGCAGCGTAGGGGACGTTACGATGAACACTGAAGCTTTCTTT
V gene: TRBV19; J gene: TRBJ2-3; D gene: NA; clone size: NA; CDR3 protein: CASSMSGSTDTQYF; CDR3 DNA: TGTGCCAGTAGTATGAGCGGGAGCACAGATACGCAGTATTTT
V gene: TRBV5-1; J gene: TRBJ1-2; D gene: NA; clone size: medium-sized; CDR3 protein: CASNSDGYNYGYTF; CDR3 DNA: TGCGCCAGCAACTCTGATGGGTACAACTATGGCTACACCTTC
V gene: TRBV7-7; J gene: TRBJ2-5; D gene: NA; clone size: NA; CDR3 protein: CASSLEGTPSGTQYF; CDR3 DNA: TGTGCCAGCAGCTTAGAGGGGACTCCTTCCGGGACCCAGTACTTC
V gene: TRBV7-2; J gene: TRBJ2-7; D gene: NA; clone size: NA; CDR3 protein: CASSSPRGRSYEQYF; CDR3 DNA: TGTGCCAGCAGCTCCCCAAGGGGCAGGTCCTACGAGCAGTACTTC
V gene: TRBV7-6; J gene: TRBJ2-1; D gene: TRBD2; clone size: once; CDR3 protein: CATSGTSGVNEQFF; CDR3 DNA: TGTGCCACCTCAGGGACTAGCGGGGTTAATGAGCAGTTCTTC
V gene: TRBV30; J gene: TRBJ1-4; D gene: NA; clone size: once; CDR3 protein: CAWDLGRVNEKLFF; CDR3 DNA: TGTGCCTGGGACCTGGGACGGGTTAATGAAAAACTGTTTTTT
V gene: TRBV11-2; J gene: TRBJ2-7; D gene: TRBD1; clone size: NA; CDR3 protein: CASTPQGAFVHEQYF; CDR3 DNA: TGTGCCAGCACCCCACAGGGGGCCTTTGTCCACGAGCAGTACTTC
V gene: TRBV6-4; J gene: TRBJ2-5; D gene: TRBD2; clone size: NA; CDR3 protein: CASHQLAGGSLETQYF; CDR3 DNA: TGTGCCAGCCACCAACTAGCGGGAGGTTCTCTGGAGACCCAGTACTTC
V gene: TRBV18; J gene: TRBJ2-7; D gene: NA; clone size: NA; CDR3 protein: CASSPIQGTYEQYF; CDR3 DNA: TGTGCCAGCTCACCAATACAGGGCACCTACGAGCAGTACTTC
V gene: TRBV4-3; J gene: TRBJ2-7; D gene: NA; clone size: NA; CDR3 protein: CASSQDSSELYEQYF; CDR3 DNA: TGCGCCAGCAGCCAAGATTCGTCTGAATTATACGAGCAGTACTTC
V gene: TRBV7-9; J gene: TRBJ2-1; D gene: TRBD1; clone size: NA; CDR3 protein: CASSSLPGQGWDNEQFF; CDR3 DNA: TGTGCCAGCAGCTCCCTCCCCGGACAGGGTTGGGACAATGAGCAGTTCTTC
V gene: TRBV5-4; J gene: TRBJ2-3; D gene: TRBD1; clone size: NA; CDR3 protein: CASSWGQGTDTQYF; CDR3 DNA: TGTGCCAGCAGCTGGGGACAGGGCACAGATACGCAGTATTTT
V gene: TRBV9; J gene: TRBJ1-2; D gene: TRBD1; clone size: NA; CDR3 protein: CASSETGGLYGYTF; CDR3 DNA: TGTGCCAGCAGCGAGACAGGGGGTCTCTATGGCTACACCTTC
V gene: TRBV2; J gene: TRBJ1-2; D gene: NA; clone size: NA; CDR3 protein: CASSEAWGGRGYTF; CDR3 DNA: TGTGCCAGCAGTGAAGCGTGGGGGGGCCGTGGCTACACCTTC
V gene: TRBV28; J gene: TRBJ2-5; D gene: TRBD1; clone size: NA; CDR3 protein: CASSLGTGEETQYF; CDR3 DNA: TGTGCCAGCAGCCTCGGGACAGGGGAGGAGACCCAGTACTTC
V gene: TRBV19; J gene: TRBJ2-7; D gene: NA; clone size: few; CDR3 protein: CASSPRTNFEQYF; CDR3 DNA: TGTGCCAGTAGTCCTCGGACGAATTTCGAGCAGTACTTC
V gene: TRBV7-2; J gene: TRBJ2-7; D gene: NA; clone size: once; CDR3 protein: CASSLGGNTYEQYF; CDR3 DNA: TGTGCCAGCAGCTTGGGGGGTAATACCTACGAGCAGTACTTC
V gene: TRBV16; J gene: TRBJ1-1; D gene: NA; clone size: NA; CDR3 protein: CASSQYTGAFF; CDR3 DNA: TGTGCCAGCAGCCAATACACAGGGGCTTTCTTT
V gene: TRBV4-3; J gene: TRBJ2-1; D gene: TRBD1; clone size: NA; CDR3 protein: CASSLEIGGVNEQFF; CDR3 DNA: TGCGCCAGCAGCCTCGAAATAGGGGGCGTGAATGAGCAGTTCTTC
V gene: TRBV4-2; J gene: TRBJ2-7; D gene: NA; clone size: NA; CDR3 protein: CASSQDVPNEQYF; CDR3 DNA: TGTGCCAGCAGCCAAGATGTCCCTAACGAGCAGTACTTC